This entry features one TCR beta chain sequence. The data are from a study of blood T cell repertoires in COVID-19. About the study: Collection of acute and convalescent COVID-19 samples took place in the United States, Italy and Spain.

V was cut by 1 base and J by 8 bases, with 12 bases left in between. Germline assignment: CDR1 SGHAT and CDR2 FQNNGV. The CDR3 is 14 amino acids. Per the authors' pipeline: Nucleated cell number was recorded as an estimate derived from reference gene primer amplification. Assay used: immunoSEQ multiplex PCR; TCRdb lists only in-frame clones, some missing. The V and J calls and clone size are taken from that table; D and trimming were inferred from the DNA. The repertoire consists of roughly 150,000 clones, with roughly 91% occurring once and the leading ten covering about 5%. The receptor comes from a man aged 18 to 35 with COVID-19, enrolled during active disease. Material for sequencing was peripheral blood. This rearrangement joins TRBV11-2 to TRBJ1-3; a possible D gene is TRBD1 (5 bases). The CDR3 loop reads CASSLVPWGDTIYF. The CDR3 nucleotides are TGTGCCAGCAGCTTAGTTCCCTGGGGCGACACCATATATTTT.